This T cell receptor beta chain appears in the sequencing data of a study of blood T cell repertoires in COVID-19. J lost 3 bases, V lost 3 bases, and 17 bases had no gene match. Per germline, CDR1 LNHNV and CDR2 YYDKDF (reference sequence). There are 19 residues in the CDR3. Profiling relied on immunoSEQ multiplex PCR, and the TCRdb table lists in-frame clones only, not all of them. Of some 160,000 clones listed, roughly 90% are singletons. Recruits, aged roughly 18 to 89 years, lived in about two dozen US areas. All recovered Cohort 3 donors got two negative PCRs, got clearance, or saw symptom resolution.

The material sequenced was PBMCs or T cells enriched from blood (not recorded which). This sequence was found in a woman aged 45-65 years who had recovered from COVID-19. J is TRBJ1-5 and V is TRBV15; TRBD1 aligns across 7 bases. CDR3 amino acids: CATSRSLRGEVRNNQPQHF. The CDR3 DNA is TGTGCCACCAGCAGGAGTCTCAGGGGGGAGGTTCGGAACAATCAGCCCCAGCATTTT.